A single sample is the source of the 21 T cell receptor beta chains below, sequenced in a study of control samples from healthy donors and cancer patients (dated by TCRdb to 2019 to 2021). The receptor library was made with the immunoSEQ multiplex PCR assay. The clones in this table, taken by TCRdb from immuneACCESS, are in-frame only. Not every clone is retained; where verified, under half of the shortfall comes from an unresolved V gene, and the cause of the rest is unknown. Counted in this sample were 200,000 to 250,000 clones; just under 95% of them appeared once. The top ten hold over 1.2% of the sample. The specimen sequenced was blood. The receptor source for this set is a middle-aged man in good health.

The V gene is TRBV11-2, the J gene TRBJ2-3; either TRBD1 or TRBD2 may fit D (5 bases each). Trimming stripped 4 bases from V and 0 bases from J, with 14 bases between. This CDR3 comprises 16 residues. Germline lookup yields CDR1 SGHAT and CDR2 FQNNGV. The CDR3 DNA is TGTGCCAGCAGCTCTGGGGGTTTCGCTAGCACAGATACGCAGTATTTT. The encoded protein is CASSSGGFASTDTQYF.

The chain links TRBV15 to TRBJ2-1, with D uncertain. The germline gives CDR1 LNHNV, CDR2 YYDKDF (reference sequence). This CDR3 is 14 amino acids long. V lost 1 base to trimming and J lost 3 bases, with 7 bases between them. This chain's CDR3 is CATSRGYSYNEQFF. Here the CDR3 DNA reads TGTGCCACCAGCAGAGGTTACAGCTACAATGAGCAGTTCTTC.

This chain's CDR3 is CASSSLDRGDSQPQHF. For the CDR3, the DNA is TGTGCCAGTAGTTCCTTAGACAGGGGAGACAGTCAGCCCCAGCATTTT. The gene calls are TRBV19 and TRBJ1-5, with 8 positions matching TRBD1. The germline V gene has CDR1 LNHDA and CDR2 SQIVND (reference sequence). J was trimmed by 6 bases and V by 5 bases; bases with no gene match: 12. CDR3 length: 16 residues.

The chain couples TRBV4-1 to TRBJ1-2, with a weak D call TRBD1 (5 bases). This CDR3 region has 13 residues. In germline, CDR1 is MGHRA, CDR2 YSYEKL. V lost 4 bases and J lost 3, with 9 bases in between. DNA for the CDR3: TGCGCCAGCAGCCCGCAGGGTGACTATGGCTACACCTTC. It encodes CASSPQGDYGYTF.

V is TRBV10-3 and J is TRBJ1-1, with 7 bases aligning to TRBD1. Germline loops: CDR1 ENHRY, CDR2 SYGVKD. The CDR3 is 16 residues long. The V and J ends lost 0 bases and 1 base, in that order; junction bases with no gene match: 5. The CDR3 region is CAISESRDRANTEAFF. DNA of the CDR3: TGTGCCATCAGTGAGTCCCGCGACAGGGCGAACACTGAAGCTTTCTTT.

This clone is a singleton in its sample. The rearrangement joins TRBV3-1 (or the pseudogene TRBV3-2) to TRBJ1-5, with 8 nucleotides matching TRBD1. The V and J ends lost 2 bases and 1 base, in that order; junction bases with no gene match: 1. Germline V gene data show CDR1 as LGHDT and CDR2 as YNNKEL (reference sequence). There are 15 residues in the CDR3. The CDR3 sequence: CASSQQGASNQPQHF. As DNA, the CDR3 is TGTGCCAGCAGCCAACAGGGGGCCAGCAATCAGCCCCAGCATTTT.

The rearrangement links TRBV11-1 to TRBJ2-3; the match to TRBD2 covers 7 bases. The junction had 6 bases not matched to a gene; V was cut back by 5 bases and J by 4 bases. The CDR3 totals 14 residues. Germline loops: CDR1 SGHAT, CDR2 FQDESV (reference sequence). CDR3 loop: CASSEVGGSDTQYF. As DNA, the CDR3 is TGTGCCAGCAGCGAGGTGGGAGGGTCAGATACGCAGTATTTT.

The chain couples TRBV3-1 (or the pseudogene TRBV3-2) to TRBJ1-2; possible D gene TRBD1, 6 bases. From germline, CDR1 is LGHDT and CDR2 YNNKEL (reference sequence). The ends were cut back, 0 bases at V and 7 bases at J, with 9 bases in the middle. The CDR3 is 13 amino acids. CDR3: CASSQEEGGGYTF. The CDR3 nucleotides read TGTGCCAGCAGCCAAGAAGAGGGGGGTGGCTACACCTTC.

The J gene is TRBJ2-7, the V gene TRBV9; 7 bases fit TRBD1. V lost 3 bases, J lost 3 bases, and 3 bases stayed unmatched. Germline CDR1 is SGDLS and CDR2 is YYNGEE. CDR3 length equals 13 residues. The CDR3 region has the DNA TGTGCCAGCAGCGAAACAGGGGACTACGAGCAGTACTTC. This codes for CASSETGDYEQYF. The entire variable domain, with the rest obtained from reference TRBV9 and TRBJ2-7, is as follows: DSGVTQTPKHLITATGQRVTLRCSPRSGDLSVYWYQQSLDQGLQFLIQYYNGEERAKGNILERFSAQQFPDLHSELNLSSLELGDSALYFCASSETGDYEQYFGPGTRLTVT.

The chain combines TRBV21-1 with TRBJ1-2; the D segment call TRBD1 is taken from the table without a DNA check. TRBV21-1 constitutes a pseudogene. This CDR3 comprises 16 residues. CDR3 nucleotide sequence: TGTGCCAGCAGCAAAGTGGGGGCAGTGGTGTATTATGGCTACACCTTC. Encoded protein: CASSKVGAVVYYGYTF.

V gene TRBV28 combines with J gene TRBJ1-2, with 7 bases matching TRBD1. The CDR3 totals 14 residues. CDR1 MDHEN and CDR2 SYDVKM come from the germline V gene. V dropped 5 bases and J dropped 5; count of bases not matched to a gene: 8. Here the CDR3 reads CASSATGAGYGYTF. Here the CDR3 DNA reads TGTGCCAGCAGTGCCACAGGGGCGGGGTATGGCTACACCTTC.

The V call is TRBV9, the J call TRBJ2-6; D remains ambiguous. Germline CDR1 SGDLS, CDR2 YYNGEE. Trimming cost V 0 bases and J 0 bases, with 13 bases left between them. This CDR3 comprises 18 residues. The DNA for the CDR3 is TGTGCCAGCAGCGTAGCGCCGAACCCCCGCTCTGGGGCCAACGTCCTGACTTTC. Protein product: CASSVAPNPRSGANVLTF.

The rearrangement joins TRBV5-7 to TRBJ1-2; TRBD1 matches at 9 bases. TRBV5-7 is flagged as an ORF with uncertain function. V shed 4 bases, J shed 4 bases, and the junction held 8 bases outside the gene matches. The CDR3 spans 15 residues. In nucleotides, the CDR3 is TGTGCCAGCAGCGTACAGGGGGCATTGGGCTATGGCTACACCTTC. Encoded protein: CASSVQGALGYGYTF.

This rearrangement joins TRBV5-1 to TRBJ1-4, with 8 bases matching TRBD1. Per the germline V gene, CDR1 is SGHRS and CDR2 is YFSETQ. V lost 3 bases to trimming and J lost 8 bases; unmatched junction nucleotides: 9. CDR3 length equals 15 residues. CDR3 sequence (DNA): TGCGCCAGCAGCTCGCAGGGACAGGAGGAGGAAAAACTGTTTTTT. This sequence encodes CASSSQGQEEEKLFF.

V and J are TRBV5-1 and TRBJ1-1, with TRBD1 as a possible D gene (6 bases). The CDR3 extends over 13 amino acids. The V gene lost 4 bases and the J gene lost 3 bases, with 10 bases spanning the gap. Looked up from germline, CDR1 is SGHRS and CDR2 is YFSETQ. Written as DNA, the CDR3 is TGCGCCAGCAGCGTTACAGGGTACACTGAAGCTTTCTTT. The encoded protein is CASSVTGYTEAFF. Full variable domain (outside the CDR3, taken from reference TRBV5-1 and TRBJ1-1): KAGVTQTPRYLIKTRGQQVTLSCSPISGHRSVSWYQQTPGQGLQFLFEYFSETQRNKGNFPGRFSGRQFSNSRSEMNVSTLELGDSALYLCASSVTGYTEAFFGQGTRLTVV.

The chain employs TRBV18 and TRBJ2-5; tentative D call: TRBD1 (5 bases). The CDR3 sequence is 16 residues long. CDR1 KGHSH and CDR2 LQKENI come from the germline V gene. Trimming removed 1 base at V and 2 bases at J, with 14 bases between. This chain's CDR3 is CASSPRSGHAQETQYF. CDR3 sequence (DNA): TGTGCCAGCTCACCACGGTCAGGGCACGCTCAAGAGACCCAGTACTTC.

The chain uses TRBV28 and TRBJ1-2; D gene uncertain. In germline, CDR1 is MDHEN, CDR2 SYDVKM. The CDR3 is 11 residues long. V was clipped by 10 bases and J by 2 bases, with 8 bases between them. The CDR3 reads CATRENYGYTF. The DNA for the CDR3 is TGTGCCACCCGGGAAAACTATGGCTACACCTTC.

In this sample, this clone turned up a few times. The chain couples TRBV27 to TRBJ2-7; the D gene could be TRBD1 or TRBD2 (5 bases each). Per the germline V gene, CDR1 is MNHEY and CDR2 is SMNVEV (reference sequence). V was shortened by 8 bases and J by 2 bases, with 10 bases between the two germline ends. CDR3 length: 12 residues. The DNA for the CDR3 is TGTGCCAGCCGGGACCGGGCCTACGAGCAGTACTTC. Its protein product is CASRDRAYEQYF.

Here the CDR3 reads CASSAPWGSPSTDTQYF. CDR3 nucleotide sequence: TGTGCCAGCAGCGCCCCGTGGGGATCCCCTAGCACAGATACGCAGTATTTT. V usage is TRBV9 and J usage is TRBJ2-3; D unresolved. V gave up 3 bases and J gave up 0 bases, with 17 bases separating them. Germline V lookup: CDR1 SGDLS, CDR2 YYNGEE. The CDR3 covers 17 residues.

Remarks on this clone: The same CDR3 arises from other DNA sequences in this sample as well. The genes are TRBV18 and TRBJ1-1; D gene ambiguous. Germline V lookup: CDR1 KGHSH, CDR2 LQKENI. The CDR3 is 14 amino acids. The V end lost 3 bases, the J end lost 1 base, and 9 bases lay between the germline ends. The CDR3 loop is CASSPLTGNTEAFF. Here the CDR3 DNA reads TGTGCCAGCTCACCGCTGACGGGGAACACTGAAGCTTTCTTT.

The chain links TRBV4-1 to TRBJ2-1; D call uncertain. CDR3 size: 16 residues. Trimming removed 2 bases at V and 8 bases at J, with 19 bases between. CDR1 and CDR2 from the germline V gene are MGHRA and YSYEKL. DNA of the CDR3: TGCGCCAGCAGCCAATTTCGTGGCGCCGGGTCTGATGAGCAGTTCTTC. Translation gives CASSQFRGAGSDEQFF.